Presented here are 2 T cell receptor beta chains from one specimen sequenced in a study of beta chain features in type 1 diabetes. These receptors are not linked to any known antigen. As every portion of the isolated RNA was reverse transcribed, the sequencing read expressed TCRB transcripts. Data came from immunoSEQ multiplex PCR; TCRdb stores just in-frame clones and leaves some out. The sample consists of about 240,000 clones, 11% to 15% of them appearing once. Study-wide results and limits: TCRB CDR3s from Type 1 diabetes patients were moderately but significantly shorter in all four CD4+ subsets.

The sequencing sample was made of naive CD4+ T cells from blood. The receptors here all came from a young man with type 1 diabetes.

In its sample, this clone was seen once. The V and J genes are TRBV30 and TRBJ2-7; 7 bases line up with TRBD2. J gave up 10 bases and V 7 bases, and 10 bases lay outside the gene matches. The CDR3 totals 11 residues. CDR1 and CDR2 from the germline V gene are GTSNPN and SVGIG (reference sequence). This chain's CDR3 is CASSGGRLQYF. The CDR3, as DNA: TGTGCCTCTAGCGGAGGACGCCTCCAGTACTTC.

Only a few counts were recorded for this clone. The chain has TRBV30 and TRBJ2-2; D gene unclear. This CDR3 contains 13 residues. The germline V gene has CDR1 GTSNPN and CDR2 SVGIG (reference sequence). Between the trimmed V and J ends, which lost 0 bases and 7 bases, there was a span of 9 bases. The CDR3 coding sequence is TGTGCCTGGAGTGTAGAGGCCGGCGGGGAGCTGTTTTTT. As protein: CAWSVEAGGELFF.